This T cell receptor (beta chain) was sequenced in a study of CD8+ T cells in alopecia areata. Study in general: Among treated patients, oral tofacitinib was administered at 5 to 10 mg twice daily.

Whole-study findings and limits: Sequence data from scalp samples additionally include resident alphabeta T cells of normal skin. Clonality exceeded that of normal scalp in lesional scalp, most notably in alopecia totalis/universalis.

The germline V gene encodes CDR1 MNHNS and CDR2 SASEGT. V was pared by 2 bases and J by 4 bases, with 7 bases of the junction left unmatched. The length of the CDR3 is 16 residues. About this clone itself: Its antigen is undetermined.

Following extraction, RNA underwent reverse transcription to cDNA, which served as the sequencing template. TCRdb keeps only in-frame clones here, not all; method: immunoSEQ multiplex PCR. This sample has 45,000 to 70,000 clones, with 90% to 97% found just once. The sample was CD8+ T cells sorted from blood, taken at week 0. The clonotype originates from a human donor with alopecia areata. The J gene is TRBJ2-5, the V gene TRBV6-1, with 10 bases identical to TRBD2. The CDR3 is CASSERSGGAGETQYF. The CDR3 DNA reads as TGTGCCAGCAGTGAACGGAGCGGGGGGGCAGGAGAGACCCAGTACTTC.